This T cell receptor beta chain was identified in a study of Graves' ophthalmopathy and Graves' hyperthyroidism (dated by TCRdb to 2017 to 2018). Study-level background: Peripheral blood samples were taken at the time of initial diagnosis, before any treatment was given. To tell Graves' ophthalmopathy apart from Graves' hyperthyroidism, and to predict which patients would progress to ophthalmopathy, the study relied on TCR beta repertoire signatures. In total, approximately 130 blood samples were TCR-sequenced: some 40 ophthalmopathy, approximately 80 hyperthyroidism and approximately 17 hyperthyroidism-to-ophthalmopathy patients. To explore V-J signatures that separate ophthalmopathy from hyperthyroidism, a discovery set of about 96 patients was enrolled, consisting of about 43 with ophthalmopathy and around 57 with stable hyperthyroidism. An independent validation cohort comprised some 19 hyperthyroidism patients and 15 to 17 patients who later progressed from hyperthyroidism to ophthalmopathy. In roughly six hyperthyroidism patients, the T-cell repertoires found in thyroid tissue were compared with those found in blood. Following sampling, methimazole starting at 30 mg daily was administered to hyperthyroidism patients, and high-dose intravenous methylprednisolone was administered to ophthalmopathy patients. The roughly 91 discovery patients were randomly split 7:3 into training and test sets.

At least ten counts were recorded for this clonotype. Its antigen is still unknown. No base qualities exist here, and no much larger clone lies one base off it. General findings and caveats noted by the study authors: Most expanded thyroid clonotypes with a frequency above 0.001 also appeared in blood, which suggests that blood repertoires may reflect the immune response in the thyroid. Ophthalmopathy was separated from stable hyperthyroidism by the 13-signature model with roughly 90% sensitivity and roughly 82% specificity in cross-validation and with 80%/75% in the test set. In validation, the model predicted ophthalmopathy progression with over 60% sensitivity and 72.22% specificity; roughly 12 predicted patients were CT-confirmed with GO in a median of approximately six months. No statistical method was used to predetermine the sample size, and group allocation was not hidden from the investigators.

CDR1 and CDR2 (SGHTA, FQGNSA) derive from the germline V gene. V drops 2 bases and J drops 2 bases, leaving 10 bases in between. There are 15 amino acids in the CDR3, from cysteine to phenylalanine inclusive. The DNA shown is the 45-base CDR3, in frame from base 1. TCR beta CDR3 regions were amplified from RNA transcripts for repertoire sequencing. HTBI primers and the Qiagen OneStep RT-PCR kit were used in a first-round RT-PCR, which was followed by a second-round multiplex PCR, size selection and purification. The libraries underwent paired-end sequencing with 100 bp reads on an Illumina HiSeq2000. The original pipeline was this. SOAPnuke was used to process the reads, removing any read that contained adapters or uncalled bases, had a mean Phred below 15, or lacked an exact match to the constant primer or identifier. COPE v1.2.5 was used to merge high-quality paired reads. Each unique nucleotide sequence was treated as a clonotype, and MiTCR v1.1 was used to align the clonotypes to the IMGT TRB V, D and J references. The analysis was limited to V-J combinations with a frequency above 0.0001, which together covered approximately 99% of repertoires. For each V-J combination, a TCR clonal expansion and chaos score was defined as F50 clonal expansion divided by the chaos observed in the TCRdist matrix. Welch's t-statistics and random forest were used to reduce features to approximately 13 V-J combinations, which were fed into a naive Bayes classifier. The Morisita-Horn index was used to measure how similar the thyroid and blood repertoires were. Using fastp at Q25 and MiXCR, TCRdb reprocessed the public reads and kept productive beta chains. Each CDR3 protein gets just one entry, which takes the most common genes and DNA from the rows behind it. None of the V and J calls come from the authors' own analysis; TCRdb made them. The sample records 150,000 to 200,000 distinct CDR3 sequences, less than 45% of which are singletons. Approximately 6.3% of the sample lies in the top ten.

Ophthalmopathy patients had moderately to severely active disease, Clinical Activity Score of at least 3, NOSPECS grade of at least 4, and disease duration under 3 months. Patients were excluded if they had other autoimmune diseases, uncontrolled infections, pregnancy or lactation. Clinical symptoms, serum thyroxine, TRAb, thyroid ultrasound and orbital computed tomography were used for diagnosis. Ficoll-Paque density gradient centrifugation was used to isolate PBMCs from around 10 ml of fresh peripheral blood. Total RNA was extracted using Trizol reagent, and RNA quality was checked on an Agilent 2100 Bioanalyzer.

The sequencing input was peripheral blood. The receptor comes from a woman aged 40 to 55 with Graves' ophthalmopathy. Donor details come from another sample of the same person, matched by shared clones. The sequence is built from TRBV7-2 and TRBJ1-5, with no D gene named confidently. The bases are TGTGCCAGCAGCTTATTAGTTGATGGCAATCAGCCCCAGCATTTT. Its protein reads: CASSLLVDGNQPQHF.